This T cell receptor (beta chain) was found in a study of blood T cell repertoires in COVID-19 (TCRdb year 2020). Regarding the research as a whole: Collaborator samples came from the United States, Italy and Spain and covered acute and convalescent phases of COVID-19. The dataset comprised deeply sampled blood TCRbeta repertoires from subjects exposed to, actively infected with, or recovered from COVID-19. Sample metadata almost always included a de-identified subject ID, COVID-19 status, age in years and sex. Where available, HLA class I and class II types were obtained from metadata supplied by the sample provider rather than from assay-based typing. Samples came from the ongoing ImmuneRACE study (first 160 participants) plus 1,254 subjects from 6 global collaborators. A freely available public database, intended as a resource for researchers studying the immune response to SARS-CoV-2, is where the repertoires were released. The material from the prospective study consisted of cDNA or gDNA derived from T cells, B-cell-depleted T cells, or PBMCs. The investigation overall reported the following: Clinical and demographic metadata were provided uncurated, with the amount varying by source and participant.

TCRbeta CDR3 regions were amplified from genomic DNA by means of the immunoSEQ Assay, a bias-controlled multiplex PCR. From the authors' description of their analysis: Within the assay, amplification of reference gene primers was used to estimate how many nucleated cells each sample contained. To quantify the absolute abundance of each unique TCRbeta CDR3 rearrangement, sequence reads were collapsed and filtered. For each sample, productive Simpson clonality was calculated as the square root of Simpson's diversity index over productive rearrangements. What TCRdb holds here is the immuneACCESS table cut down to in-frame rearrangements. Part of the clones is not present; checked against another copy, under half of the missing clones reflect an unresolved V gene, and the others are unexplained. Clonal size and the V and J genes are those of that table, whereas D and trimming came from the DNA. The sample table shows about 88,000 clones, and over 65% are seen once. The ten largest clones add up to 13% to 15% of the sample.

Each collaborating institution followed its own protocols to collect whole blood in K2EDTA tubes. For TCRbeta analysis, collaborator samples were shipped as frozen whole blood, as isolated PBMCs, or as DNA extracted from either sample type. The germline V gene provides CDR1 SGHDN and CDR2 FVKESK. Compared with germline, V lacks 4 bases and J lacks 8 bases; bases without a gene match: 10. The CDR3 holds 15 amino acids from the cysteine to the phenylalanine. The only DNA kept is the CDR3, 45 bases in frame from the first base. Points on this clone: Its binding antigen is unknown. No much larger clone is present one base from it, and per-base qualities are unavailable.

Sample: peripheral blood. The TCR originated in a woman aged 70-85 years with acute or convalescent COVID-19. The rearranged chain carries TRBV14 and TRBJ1-4, and 7 junction bases match TRBD1. CDR3 protein: CASSPTTGMREKLFF. The nucleotide sequence is given as TGTGCCAGCAGCCCTACGACAGGGATGAGGGAAAAACTGTTTTTT.